Detailed here is one TCR beta chain. Original methodology: Nucleated cell counts were estimated from reference gene primer amplification. Produced via immunoSEQ multiplex PCR; TCRdb's table is partial and in-frame only. V, J and clone size are those of that table, while D and trimming were read from the DNA. The sample shows some 81,000 clones, about 95% of them seen only once. The entry originates in a study of blood T cell repertoires in COVID-19. About the research overall: There were acute and convalescent COVID-19 samples, and they came from the United States, Italy and Spain. Sources were T cells, B-cell-depleted T cells, or PBMCs; the material itself was cDNA or gDNA.

Trimming pared 1 base from V and 7 bases from J, leaving 13 bases between. The length of the CDR3 is 15 residues. From germline, CDR1 is MGHRA and CDR2 YSYEKL. Sequencing was done on a sample of peripheral blood. The gene calls are TRBV4-1 and TRBJ1-4; D is possibly TRBD1 (6 bases). The TCR comes from a human donor with active COVID-19. The donor label of this sample is uncertain. The CDR3 reads CASSQGTERGEKLFF. Here the CDR3 DNA reads TGCGCCAGCAGCCAAGGGACAGAGAGGGGTGAAAAACTGTTTTTT.